The 17 T cell receptor beta chains given below trace back to one sample, sequenced in a study of control samples from healthy donors and cancer patients. Profiling relied on immunoSEQ multiplex PCR, and the TCRdb table lists in-frame clones only, not all of them. The data hold tens of thousands of clones, with around 89% observed a single time. The sequenced sample consisted of blood. The receptors come from a man aged 45-60 years in good health.

The chain combines TRBV7-9 with TRBJ2-3; D assignment may be TRBD1 or TRBD2 (5 bases each). The V gene's germline CDR1 is SEHNR and CDR2 FQNEAQ (reference sequence). The V end was cut by 8 bases, the J end by 5 bases, with 14 bases between. The CDR3 totals 13 residues. The CDR3: CASGGSTRDTQYF. In nucleotides, the CDR3 is TGTGCCAGCGGGGGTAGTACCCGAGATACGCAGTATTTT.

Worth noting for this clone: One junction end disagrees with the germline gene, perhaps due to a read error. Other DNA sequences of this sample code for an identical CDR3. J is TRBJ2-1 and V is TRBV5-4; 8 bases are a match to TRBD1. CDR1 is SGHNT and CDR2 is YYREEE in the germline V gene (reference sequence). The CDR3 has 16 residues. Here the CDR3 reads CASSLDRVPPYNEQFF. Here the CDR3 DNA reads TGTGCCAGTAGCTTGGACAGGGTGCCGCCCTACAATGAACAGTTCTTC.

On this clone: At one end the junction does not follow the germline gene, possibly because of a read error. This specimen includes other DNA sequences encoding the same CDR3. The V gene is TRBV5-1, the J gene TRBJ2-7; D call uncertain. The length of the CDR3 is 13 residues. Germline CDR1 reads SGHRS; CDR2 reads YFSETQ. The CDR3 is CASSFIEDYEQYF. CDR3 in DNA: TGCGCCAGTAGCTTCATTGAGGACTACGAGCAGTACTTC. The entire variable domain, with the rest obtained from reference TRBV5-1 and TRBJ2-7, is as follows: KAGVTQTPRYLIKTRGQQVTLSCSPISGHRSVSWYQQTPGQGLQFLFEYFSETQRNKGNFPGRFSGRQFSNSRSEMNVSTLELGDSALYLCASSFIEDYEQYFGPGTRLTVT.

The rearrangement joins TRBV5-4 to TRBJ1-1; TRBD1 matches at 7 bases. V shed 4 bases, J shed 2 bases, and the junction held 5 bases outside the gene matches. Germline lookup yields CDR1 SGHNT and CDR2 YYREEE (reference sequence). There are 14 residues in the CDR3. CDR3 residues: CASSRRTGNTEAFF. For the CDR3, the DNA is TGTGCCAGCAGCCGGCGGACAGGAAACACTGAAGCTTTCTTT.

The sample holds a few counts of this clone. The chain has TRBV6-2 or TRBV6-3 and TRBJ2-2, with a tentative D call TRBD1 (6 bases). There are 14 residues in the CDR3. Trimming cost V 6 bases and J 6 bases, with 14 bases left between them. CDR1 is MNHEY and CDR2 is SVGEGT in the germline V gene. The CDR3 loop reads CASSPSQGPGELFF. The DNA of the CDR3 is TGTGCCAGCAGCCCCTCCCAGGGGCCCGGGGAGCTGTTTTTT.

The chain links TRBV19 to TRBJ2-6; maybe TRBD2 (6 bases). CDR3 length equals 17 residues. V was shortened by 3 bases and J by 2 bases, with 14 bases between the two germline ends. CDR1 and CDR2 from the germline V gene are LNHDA and SQIVND (reference sequence). In DNA form, the CDR3 reads TGTGCCAGTAGTATCGTGGCGGGGTGGGCTGGGGCCAACGTCCTGACTTTC. Translating gives CASSIVAGWAGANVLTF.

The V and J genes are TRBV9 and TRBJ2-2, with 12 bases identical to TRBD2. Germline V gene data show CDR1 as SGDLS and CDR2 as YYNGEE. V dropped 0 bases and J dropped 0; count of bases not matched to a gene: 6. The CDR3 has 19 amino acids. The CDR3 is CASSVVGLAGGTNTGELFF. CDR3 DNA: TGTGCCAGCAGCGTAGTTGGGCTAGCGGGGGGGACGAACACCGGGGAGCTGTTTTTT.

The rearrangement uses TRBV10-3 and TRBJ2-5; D not certain. The CDR3 covers 13 residues. Trimming stripped 3 bases from V and 1 base from J, with 6 bases between. Germline CDR1 ENHRY, CDR2 SYGVKD. The CDR3 region has the DNA TGTGCCATCAGTGACGGGCTCCAAGAGACCCAGTACTTC. This sequence encodes CAISDGLQETQYF.

The chain carries TRBV6-5 and TRBJ1-1; the match to TRBD1 covers 7 bases. Germline V gene sequence: CDR1 MNHEY, CDR2 SVGAGI. Unmatched junction bases numbered 11, after V lost 7 bases and J lost 6 bases. The length of the CDR3 is 14 residues. CDR3 nucleotide sequence: TGTGCCAGCACCTCTCCAGGGGGGCTCGCTGAAGCTTTCTTT. It encodes CASTSPGGLAEAFF.

This CDR3 reads CASGGGGWTDTQYF. The CDR3 DNA sequence: TGTGCCAGCGGCGGGGGCGGGTGGACAGATACGCAGTATTTT. The rearrangement links TRBV9 to TRBJ2-3; TRBD2 might be the D (7 bases). Germline lookup yields CDR1 SGDLS and CDR2 YYNGEE. The CDR3 is made up of 14 amino acids. Trimming removed 7 bases from V and 3 bases from J, with 15 bases in between. Supplemented by reference TRBV9 and TRBJ2-3, the full variable domain reads DSGVTQTPKHLITATGQRVTLRCSPRSGDLSVYWYQQSLDQGLQFLIQYYNGEERAKGNILERFSAQQFPDLHSELNLSSLELGDSALYFCASGGGGWTDTQYFGPGTRLTVL.

The chain employs TRBV7-9 and TRBJ1-1; 7 bases map to TRBD1. J gave up 6 bases and V 5 bases, and 12 bases lay outside the gene matches. Germline V CDR1 and CDR2: SEHNR, FQNEAQ (reference sequence). This CDR3 comprises 15 residues. CDR3 region: CASSTSDRFSAEAFF. The CDR3 DNA is TGTGCCAGCAGCACCTCGGACAGGTTTAGTGCTGAAGCTTTCTTT.

This clone was recorded a few times. The chain carries TRBV6-1 and TRBJ1-1; D remains unclear. Trimming removed 1 base from V and 5 bases from J, with 8 bases in between. CDR3 length: 13 residues. Looked up from germline, CDR1 is MNHNS and CDR2 is SASEGT. The DNA for the CDR3 is TGTGCCAGCAGTGAAGAGGGTTGGACTGAAGCTTTCTTT. Protein sequence: CASSEEGWTEAFF.

This clone was detected a few times. This chain uses TRBV4-3 with TRBJ2-5, with D possibly being TRBD2 (5 bases). V was clipped by 0 bases and J by 5 bases, with 13 bases between them. Germline assignment: CDR1 LGHNA and CDR2 YSLEER. The CDR3 runs 15 residues. CDR3 loop: CASSQENRGGETQYF. The CDR3 DNA reads TGCGCCAGCAGCCAAGAGAACCGGGGTGGGGAGACCCAGTACTTC.

The chain combines TRBV9 with TRBJ2-1, with D perhaps matching TRBD1 (5 bases). The CDR3 loop spans 13 amino acids. CDR1 is SGDLS and CDR2 is YYNGEE in the germline V gene. V lost 4 bases and J lost 7, with 12 bases in between. This chain's CDR3 is CASSNRRVNEQFF. The DNA for the CDR3 is TGTGCCAGCAGCAACCGCAGGGTGAATGAGCAGTTCTTC.

The rearrangement joins TRBV15 to TRBJ2-2; D is uncertain. Germline-derived CDR1 and CDR2 are LNHNV and YYDKDF (reference sequence). V gave up 0 bases and J gave up 1 base, with 15 bases separating them. CDR3 length equals 18 residues. The CDR3 reads CATSRDTGDPENTGELFF. CDR3 in DNA: TGTGCCACCAGCAGAGACACTGGAGATCCCGAGAACACCGGGGAGCTGTTTTTT.

The chain employs TRBV9 and TRBJ2-3; no clear D gene. Trimming took off 1 base at V and 3 bases at J, with 3 bases between the two ends. Germline V gives CDR1 SGDLS, CDR2 YYNGEE. This CDR3 comprises 12 residues. The CDR3 DNA follows: TGTGCCAGCAGCGTACTTACAGATACGCAGTATTTT. This sequence encodes CASSVLTDTQYF.

The rearrangement links TRBV6-6 to TRBJ1-4; D not resolved. Trimming removed 0 bases from V and 8 bases from J, with 7 bases in between. Germline V gene lookup returns CDR1 MNHNY and CDR2 SVGAGI (reference sequence). The CDR3 length is 13 residues. The CDR3 DNA sequence: TGTGCCAGCAGTTACTCGAAGTGGGAAAAACTGTTTTTT. This encodes CASSYSKWEKLFF.